These 19 T cell receptor beta chains were all obtained from the same sample, sequenced in a study of OX40 agonist ivuxolimab in advanced cancers. Profiled with immunoSEQ multiplex PCR; TCRdb holds only in-frame clones, not every one. The table shows some 60,000 clones, with 70% to 90% occurring only once. Material: CD4+ or CD8+ T cells sorted from blood, obtained in a trial of the OX40 agonist ivuxolimab. Receptor source: an adult with an advanced solid tumor such as melanoma, head and neck, liver or kidney cancer.

This sequence joins TRBV28 and TRBJ2-7; 14 bases map to TRBD2. Trimming took 4 bases from V and 0 from J; bases not matched to a gene: 11. This CDR3 region has 19 residues. Per germline, CDR1 MDHEN and CDR2 SYDVKM. The CDR3 is CASSSPRGTSGSRSYEQYF. CDR3 coding DNA: TGTGCCAGCAGTTCCCCCCGGGGGACTAGCGGGAGCCGCTCCTACGAGCAGTACTTC.

This chain links TRBV7-9 with TRBJ2-2; 7 bases line up with TRBD1. V lost 8 bases and J lost 6; bases outside the gene matches: 9. Per germline, CDR1 SEHNR and CDR2 FQNEAQ (reference sequence). The length of the CDR3 is 14 residues. The CDR3 is CASQGDRRPGELFF. DNA of the CDR3: TGTGCCAGCCAAGGGGACAGAAGGCCCGGGGAGCTGTTTTTT.

The chain links TRBV18 to TRBJ1-4, with D unclear. The germline CDR1 and CDR2 sequences are KGHSH and LQKENI. Trimming shortened V by 3 bases and J by 7 bases, and 3 bases separated the two germline ends. The CDR3 consists of 11 residues. The CDR3 DNA sequence: TGTGCCAGCTCACCGGGTGAAAAACTGTTTTTT. Protein product: CASSPGEKLFF.

The rearrangement links TRBV6-1 to TRBJ1-2; 11 positions match TRBD1. The CDR3 spans 13 residues. Germline assignment: CDR1 MNHNS and CDR2 SASEGT. V lost 6 bases, J lost 7 bases, and 4 bases stayed unmatched. Here the CDR3 reads CASRDRGRFGYTF. CDR3 nucleotides: TGTGCCAGCAGGGACAGGGGGCGGTTTGGCTACACCTTC.

The V and J genes are TRBV6-1 and TRBJ1-1, with D uncertain. With 1 base removed from V and 4 bases from J, the gap between germline ends came to 16 bases. There are 16 residues in the CDR3. Germline-derived CDR1 and CDR2 are MNHNS and SASEGT. Written as DNA, the CDR3 is TGTGCCAGCAGTGAAGGACGCCGACGGGGAATCACTGAAGCTTTCTTT. Residues: CASSEGRRRGITEAFF.

This chain uses TRBV7-9 with TRBJ1-2; 8 nucleotides match TRBD1. The CDR3 spans 13 residues. V was clipped by 5 bases and J by 8 bases; unmatched bases: 7. CDR1 is SEHNR, CDR2 FQNEAQ, per germline (reference sequence). This CDR3 is CASSNWTGRGYTF. The DNA for the CDR3 is TGTGCCAGCAGCAACTGGACAGGGCGCGGCTACACCTTC.

The chain uses TRBV4-1 and TRBJ2-2; 7 nucleotides agree with TRBD1. J gave up 5 bases and V 1 base, and 7 bases lay outside the gene matches. Per germline, CDR1 MGHRA and CDR2 YSYEKL. This CDR3 comprises 16 residues. The CDR3 coding sequence is TGCGCCAGCAGCCAAGTTGAGGGGGCAAGGACCGGGGAGCTGTTTTTT. Its translation: CASSQVEGARTGELFF.

This chain joins TRBV7-9 and TRBJ2-5; no clear D gene. The CDR3 has 14 amino acids. Germline V gives CDR1 SEHNR, CDR2 FQNEAQ (reference sequence). Trimming took off 5 bases at V and 4 bases at J, with 14 bases between the two ends. CDR3 coding DNA: TGTGCCAGCAGCCCCCAGGACCCGGGAGAGACCCAGTACTTC. Its translation is CASSPQDPGETQYF.

The CDR3 sequence: CASSFGDDTGELFF. DNA for the CDR3: TGCGCCAGCAGCTTTGGGGACGACACCGGGGAGCTGTTTTTT. This chain links TRBV5-1 with TRBJ2-2; D possibly matches TRBD1 or TRBD2 (5 bases each). Per germline, CDR1 SGHRS and CDR2 YFSETQ. V was shortened by 2 bases and J by 3 bases, with 8 bases between the two germline ends. CDR3 size: 14 residues.

The chain carries TRBV7-2 and TRBJ2-1; 9 nucleotides align to TRBD2. V dropped 3 bases and J dropped 9; count of bases not matched to a gene: 12. Germline CDR1 is SGHTA and CDR2 is FQGNSA. The CDR3 consists of 16 residues. Here the CDR3 DNA reads TGTGCCAGCAGCTTTAGCGGGAGTGGGGTAGGTGGTGAGCAGTTCTTC. Translated: CASSFSGSGVGGEQFF.

The chain recombines TRBV2 with TRBJ2-5; the match to TRBD2 covers 11 bases. The DNA end favors TRBJ2-7, so the J call may be wrong. The germline gives CDR1 SNHLY, CDR2 FYNNEI. The CDR3 is 15 amino acids. The CDR3 region has the DNA TGTGCCAACACACTAGCGGGAGATGGGGGCTACGAGCAGTACTTC. It translates to CANTLAGDGGYEQYF.

V and J are TRBV5-1 and TRBJ2-7; 9 bases agree with TRBD1. The CDR3 loop spans 14 amino acids. Germline V gene lookup returns CDR1 SGHRS and CDR2 YFSETQ. With 4 bases clipped from V and 3 bases from J, the junction kept 5 bases outside the gene matches. Here the CDR3 DNA reads TGCGCCAGCAGCCCGGACAGGGGTAACTACGAGCAGTACTTC. Residues: CASSPDRGNYEQYF. Supplemented by reference TRBV5-1 and TRBJ2-7, the full variable domain reads KAGVTQTPRYLIKTRGQQVTLSCSPISGHRSVSWYQQTPGQGLQFLFEYFSETQRNKGNFPGRFSGRQFSNSRSEMNVSTLELGDSALYLCASSPDRGNYEQYFGPGTRLTVT.

This clone was recorded once. The chain uses TRBV2 and TRBJ1-2, with D possibly TRBD1 on 5 matching bases. V lost 10 bases and J 6 bases, leaving 12 bases between the germline ends. The CDR3 spans 11 residues. CDR1 is SNHLY, CDR2 FYNNEI, per germline. The CDR3: CAKGRLNGYTF. In nucleotides, the CDR3 is TGTGCCAAGGGGAGGTTAAATGGCTACACCTTC.

This clone showed up many times. The rearrangement uses TRBV20-1 and TRBJ2-7; D may be TRBD1 (5 bases). Trimming stripped 4 bases from V and 3 bases from J, with 7 bases between. Germline V CDR1 and CDR2: DFQATT, SNEGSKA (reference sequence). CDR3 length: 11 residues. The CDR3 bases are TGCAGTGCTAAGGACAACTACGAGCAGTACTTC. This translates into CSAKDNYEQYF.

V gene TRBV6-1 combines with J gene TRBJ1-4; 9 nucleotides line up with TRBD1. Looked up from germline, CDR1 is MNHNS and CDR2 is SASEGT. V lost 6 bases, J lost 3 bases, and 5 bases stayed unmatched. The CDR3 is 15 amino acids. The CDR3 coding sequence is TGTGCCAGCAGGAGAGGACAGGGGCCTAATGAAAAACTGTTTTTT. It translates to CASRRGQGPNEKLFF.

CDR3 nucleotide sequence: TGTGCCAGCAGCCAAGAACTATCTGGAAACACCATATATTTT. Residues: CASSQELSGNTIYF. V gene TRBV14 combines with J gene TRBJ1-3; D is unclear. Trimming cost V 0 bases and J 1 base, with 4 bases left between them. From germline, CDR1 is SGHDN and CDR2 FVKESK. This CDR3 has 14 amino acids. Full variable domain (rest looked up from reference TRBV14 and TRBJ1-3): EAGVTQFPSHSVIEKGQTVTLRCDPISGHDNLYWYRRVMGKEIKFLLHFVKESKQDESGMPNNRFLAERTGGTYSTLKVQPAELEDSGVYFCASSQELSGNTIYFGEGSWLTVV.

This clone has just one count. The chain links TRBV27 to TRBJ2-7, with 7 bases lining up with TRBD2. With 6 bases clipped from V and 4 bases from J, the junction kept 12 bases outside the gene matches. This CDR3 is 15 amino acids long. In germline, CDR1 is MNHEY, CDR2 SMNVEV (reference sequence). The CDR3 loop reads CASSPYREAQYEQYF. CDR3 sequence (DNA): TGTGCCAGCAGCCCCTATCGGGAGGCCCAATACGAGCAGTACTTC.

J is TRBJ2-7 and V is TRBV4-2; 11 nucleotides agree with TRBD2. This CDR3 has 16 residues. Trimming removed 4 bases from V and 3 bases from J; junction bases left unmatched: 8. Per the germline V gene, CDR1 is LGHNA and CDR2 is YNFKEQ. CDR3 coding DNA: TGTGCCAGCAGCCCAGCTTACGGGACTAGCGGCTACGAGCAGTACTTC. This codes for CASSPAYGTSGYEQYF.

The rearrangement joins TRBV4-1 to TRBJ1-5; D might be TRBD1 (6 bases). Germline V gene lookup returns CDR1 MGHRA and CDR2 YSYEKL. The V and J ends lost 0 bases and 1 base respectively, with 25 bases between them. The CDR3 extends over 21 amino acids. The CDR3 DNA reads TGCGCCAGCAGCCAAGAAACCGGTTCCTTGGGGGGCGGGTTCAGCAATCAGCCCCAGCATTTT. It specifies CASSQETGSLGGGFSNQPQHF.